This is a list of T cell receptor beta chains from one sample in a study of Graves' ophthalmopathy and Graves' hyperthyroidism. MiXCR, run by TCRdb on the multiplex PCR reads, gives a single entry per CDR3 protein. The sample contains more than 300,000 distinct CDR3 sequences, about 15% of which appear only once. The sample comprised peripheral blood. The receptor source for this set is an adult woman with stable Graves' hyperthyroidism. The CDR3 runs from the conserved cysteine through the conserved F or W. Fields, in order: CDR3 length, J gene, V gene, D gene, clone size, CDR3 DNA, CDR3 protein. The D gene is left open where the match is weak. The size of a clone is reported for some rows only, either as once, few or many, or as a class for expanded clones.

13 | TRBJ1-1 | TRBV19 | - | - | TGTGCCAGTAGTCCGAGGCACGAGGCTGAAGCTTTCTTT | CASSPRHEAEAFF
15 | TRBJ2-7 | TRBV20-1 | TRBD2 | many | TGCAGTGCCTACGCCGCTAGCGGGTCCTCCTACGAGCAGTACTTC | CSAYAASGSSYEQYF
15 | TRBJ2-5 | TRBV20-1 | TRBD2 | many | TGCAGTGCTAGAGAACTAGCGGGGCTCCAAGAGACCCAGTACTTC | CSARELAGLQETQYF
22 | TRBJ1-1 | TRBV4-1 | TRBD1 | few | TGCGCCAGCAGCCAAGGTATCGAATGGGGACAGAACCTATTCTCTTCGGACACTGAAGCTTTCTTT | CASSQGIEWGQNLFSSDTEAFF
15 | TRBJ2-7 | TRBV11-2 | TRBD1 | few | TGTGCCAGCAGCTCCGTGGACAGGGCGTCCTACGAGCAGTACTTC | CASSSVDRASYEQYF
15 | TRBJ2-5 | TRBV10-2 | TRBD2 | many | TGCGCCAGCACCCGAATAGCGGGAGCTGGGGAGACCCAGTACTTC | CASTRIAGAGETQYF
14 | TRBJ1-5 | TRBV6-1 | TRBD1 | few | TGTGCCAGCAGGGCTCAGGGGGGCAATCGGCCCCAGCATTTT | CASRAQGGNRPQHF
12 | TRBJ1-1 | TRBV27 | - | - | TGTGCCAAAGCGGGACGAAGACCTGAAGCTTTCTTT | CAKAGRRPEAFF
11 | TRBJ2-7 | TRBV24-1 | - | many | TGTGCCACCAGTGACTCCTACGAGCAGTACTTC | CATSDSYEQYF
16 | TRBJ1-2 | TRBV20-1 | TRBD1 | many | TGCAGTGCTGACGATATCTGGACAGGGGGGGGTTATGGCTACACCTTC | CSADDIWTGGGYGYTF
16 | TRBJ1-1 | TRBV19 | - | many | TGTGCCAGTAGTGATATGAGGGGCCCTCAGAACACTGAAGCTTTCTTT | CASSDMRGPQNTEAFF
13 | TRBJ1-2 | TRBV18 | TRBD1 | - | TGTGCCAGCTCACCAGGACAGGGTAACGGCTACACCTTC | CASSPGQGNGYTF
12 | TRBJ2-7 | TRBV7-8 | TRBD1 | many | TGTGCCAGAAACGGGACAGACTACGAGCAGTACTTC | CARNGTDYEQYF
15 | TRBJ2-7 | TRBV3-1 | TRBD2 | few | TGTGCCAGCAGCCACGTGGGTAGCGGGCAAGGCGAGCAGTACTTC | CASSHVGSGQGEQYF
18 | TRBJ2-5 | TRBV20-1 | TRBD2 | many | TGCAGTGCTAGAGATTTGGAGCGGGAGGGCCCGGTGTGGGAGACCCAGTACTTC | CSARDLEREGPVWETQYF
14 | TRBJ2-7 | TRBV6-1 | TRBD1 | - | TGTGCCAGCAGTAGGGACAGGGTGGTTCACGAGCAGTACTTC | CASSRDRVVHEQYF
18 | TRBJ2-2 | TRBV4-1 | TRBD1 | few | TGCGCCAGCAGCCGTCTCTTGGCAGGGGGTTATTACGCCGGGGAGCTGTTTTTT | CASSRLLAGGYYAGELFF
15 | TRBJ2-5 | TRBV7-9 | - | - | TGTGCCAGCAGCTTACCGGGTGGGGCCAAAGAGACCCAGTACTTC | CASSLPGGAKETQYF
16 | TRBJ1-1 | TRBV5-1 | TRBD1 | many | TGCGCCAGCAGCTCACCCGGGACAGGGGGTAGCTCTGAAGCTTTCTTT | CASSSPGTGGSSEAFF
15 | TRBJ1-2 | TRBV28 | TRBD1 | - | TGTGCCAGCAGTTTAGTCACAGGGGCAAACTATGGCTACACCTTC | CASSLVTGANYGYTF
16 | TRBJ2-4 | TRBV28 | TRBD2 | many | TGTGCCAGCAGCCGCTCAGGACTAGCGGGAGGTACCATTCAGTACTTC | CASSRSGLAGGTIQYF
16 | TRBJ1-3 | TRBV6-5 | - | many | TGTGCCAGCAGGCGGGCTGGCAGTACCTCTGGAAACACCATATATTTT | CASRRAGSTSGNTIYF